This T cell receptor beta chain comes out of a study of blood T cells in healthy people across ages. Sample-barcoded 5' priming and a J-beta primer mix drove a second PCR of about 6 to 12 cycles. TCRdb ran MiXCR on the 5' RACE reads and lists one entry per CDR3 protein. The sample includes about 1,500,000 distinct CDR3 sequences, about 40% seen only once; the top ten take 7% to 9%. The CDR3 loop spans 14 amino acids. Unmatched junction bases numbered 8, after V lost 5 bases and J lost 2 bases. Germline V gene sequence: CDR1 DFQATT, CDR2 SNEGSKA (reference sequence). The rearrangement uses TRBV20-1 and TRBJ2-7, with 8 nucleotides matching TRBD2. The sample comprised blood. The source of this sequence is a woman aged 18-30 years in good health. CDR3 sequence reads: CSASATGLAYEQYF. The CDR3, as DNA: TGCAGTGCTTCCGCAACGGGACTAGCCTACGAGCAGTACTTC.